These 5 T cell receptor beta chains were all obtained from the same sample, sequenced in a study of T cell responses to AZD1222 COVID-19 vaccine. Some clones are missing from TCRdb's copy, which holds only in-frame ones; the method was immunoSEQ multiplex PCR. In the table there are just under 150,000 clones, approximately 88% of which are singletons. The sample consisted of peripheral blood, taken 28 days after the second dose of the MenACWY control vaccine. All receptors derive from an adult who received the MenACWY meningococcal vaccine as a control.

This chain connects TRBV21-1 to TRBJ2-3; the table's D call, TRBD2, was not checked against the DNA. TRBV21-1 is labeled a pseudogene. The CDR3 sequence is 12 residues long. The CDR3 DNA reads TGTGCCAGCCTCTTAGACACAGATACGCAGTATTTT. Translated, it gives CASLLDTDTQYF.

The chain carries TRBV4-1 and TRBJ2-5; 8 bases are shared with TRBD1. The CDR3 consists of 15 residues. Per the germline V gene, CDR1 is MGHRA and CDR2 is YSYEKL. The V segment lost 4 bases and the J segment 3 bases; nucleotides outside the gene matches: 7. CDR3 protein: CASSLSGGAEETQYF. CDR3 bases: TGCGCCAGCAGCCTATCAGGGGGCGCGGAAGAGACCCAGTACTTC.

The CDR3 sequence: CASSSSDRPNEKLFF. The CDR3 region has the DNA TGTGCCAGCAGCTCTAGCGACAGGCCAAATGAAAAACTGTTTTTT. The chain uses TRBV7-9 and TRBJ1-4; tentatively, D is TRBD1 (6 bases). Trimming removed 4 bases from V and 5 bases from J, with 14 bases in between. In germline, CDR1 is SEHNR, CDR2 FQNEAQ (reference sequence). The CDR3 has 15 amino acids.

The chain couples TRBV10-3 to TRBJ1-1; 7 nucleotides agree with TRBD1. CDR3 size: 15 residues. Trimming removed 4 bases from V and 1 base from J; junction bases left unmatched: 6. Germline loops: CDR1 ENHRY, CDR2 SYGVKD. Written as DNA, the CDR3 is TGTGCCATCAGTGCCTCCGGGACAGCGAACACTGAAGCTTTCTTT. Protein product: CAISASGTANTEAFF.

This clone was seen only once. The chain is built from TRBV6-2 or TRBV6-3 and TRBJ1-2; D not resolved. This CDR3 spans 14 amino acids. V was shortened by 6 bases and J by 0 bases, with 11 bases between the two germline ends. The germline V gene encodes CDR1 MNHEY and CDR2 SVGEGT. For the CDR3, the DNA is TGTGCCAGCAGCTTGGACGGTGCTAACTATGGCTACACCTTC. This translates into CASSLDGANYGYTF.